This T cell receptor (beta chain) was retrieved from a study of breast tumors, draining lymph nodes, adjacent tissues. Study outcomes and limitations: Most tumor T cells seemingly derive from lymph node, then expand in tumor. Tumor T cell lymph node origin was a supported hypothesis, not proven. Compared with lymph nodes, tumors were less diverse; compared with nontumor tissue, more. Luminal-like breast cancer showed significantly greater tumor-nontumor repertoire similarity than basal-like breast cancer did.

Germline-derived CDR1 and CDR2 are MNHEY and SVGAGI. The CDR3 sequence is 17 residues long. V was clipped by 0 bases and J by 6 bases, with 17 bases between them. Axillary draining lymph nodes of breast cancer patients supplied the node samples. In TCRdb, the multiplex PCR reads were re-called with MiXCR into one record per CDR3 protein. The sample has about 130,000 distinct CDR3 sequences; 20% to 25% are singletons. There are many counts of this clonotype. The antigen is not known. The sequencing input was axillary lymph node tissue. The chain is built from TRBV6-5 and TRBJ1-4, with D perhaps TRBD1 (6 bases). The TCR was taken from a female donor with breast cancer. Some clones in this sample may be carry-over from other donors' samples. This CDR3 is CASSYSFTGLEHEKLFF. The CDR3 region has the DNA TGTGCCAGCAGTTACTCGTTTACAGGGTTGGAACATGAAAAACTGTTTTTT.